This T cell receptor beta chain was observed in a study of blood T cell repertoires in COVID-19. This clone was seen just once. Assay: immunoSEQ multiplex PCR; the TCRdb copy retains only in-frame clones and omits some. This table has 200,000 to 250,000 clones, roughly 86% appearing once. Germline-derived CDR1 and CDR2 are SGHVS and FQNEAQ. The CDR3 runs to 14 residues. V lost 5 bases, J lost 0 bases, and 11 bases lay in between. Cohorts were determined from participant-reported clinical history. Specimen: PBMCs or T cells enriched from blood (not recorded which). This clonotype was obtained from a woman aged 45-59 years who had recovered from COVID-19. The J gene is TRBJ2-7, the V gene TRBV7-8, with a possible D match to TRBD2 (5 bases). CDR3 DNA: TGTGCCAGCAGCCGCCCGGGGAGCTCCTACGAGCAGTACTTC. The encoded protein is CASSRPGSSYEQYF.